This T cell receptor beta chain was recovered during a study of blood T cell repertoires in COVID-19. Study in general: COVID-19 samples, acute and convalescent, were from the United States, Italy and Spain.

TCRdb's table, derived via immunoSEQ multiplex PCR, lists solely in-frame clones and lacks some. Of about 190,000 clones detected, approximately 84% appear once; the ten largest clones hold more than 4.5%. V shed 4 bases, J shed 2 bases, and the junction held 7 bases outside the gene matches. The V gene's germline CDR1 is MNHNY and CDR2 SVGAGI (reference sequence). The CDR3 has 15 residues. The V and J genes are TRBV6-6 and TRBJ2-7; 8 nucleotides line up with TRBD1. The receptor was isolated from a woman in her sixties or seventies with active or convalescent COVID-19. Sequenced: peripheral blood. CDR3 coding DNA: TGTGCCAGCAGTTGGACAGGGTCGGTAGCCTACGAGCAGTACTTC. It is translated as CASSWTGSVAYEQYF.